These 20 T cell receptor beta chains were all obtained from the same sample, sequenced in a study of human T cells and chemical hapten exposure. Time point reported: pre-sensitization, week 0. Indicated treatment: therapeutic diphenylcyclopropenone sensitization with weekly scalp DPC. TCRdb reanalysed the RACE reads using MiXCR and keeps one entry per CDR3 protein. This sample has approximately 90,000 distinct CDR3 sequences, with over 6.5% found just once. The specimen was whole blood, collected in connection with sensitization to the hapten diphenylcyclopropenone (DPC). These receptors were collected from a man aged 40-49 years with alopecia areata. Some clones in this sample may be carry-over from other donors' samples.

This sequence joins TRBV11-2 and TRBJ2-4, with D unclear. Trimming removed 5 bases from V and 6 bases from J, with 20 bases in between. The CDR3 covers 16 residues. CDR1 is SGHAT, CDR2 FQNNGV, per germline. The CDR3 spells CASSPRDSGVGNIQYF. The CDR3 DNA reads as TGTGCCAGCAGCCCTAGGGATTCTGGGGTCGGAAACATTCAGTACTTC.

This sequence joins TRBV7-2 and TRBJ1-4; D perhaps matches TRBD1 (6 bases). The CDR3 runs 15 residues. Looked up from germline, CDR1 is SGHTA and CDR2 is FQGNSA. V was shortened by 5 bases and J by 8 bases, with 18 bases between the two germline ends. CDR3 DNA sequence: TGTGCCAGCAGCCCCCGAGAAGGGGGAGGAGAAAAACTGTTTTTT. This translates into CASSPREGGGEKLFF.

This clonotype appeared a few times. The chain recombines TRBV20-1 with TRBJ1-1; D ambiguous. This CDR3 is built from 14 residues. Trimming shortened V by 6 bases and J by 6 bases, and 20 bases separated the two germline ends. The germline CDR1 and CDR2 sequences are DFQATT and SNEGSKA (reference sequence). The DNA for the CDR3 is TGCAGTGCGGATCATAGGGAACCGTGGGCTGAAGCTTTCTTT. It encodes CSADHREPWAEAFF.

This clonotype has more than one count but fewer than ten. V usage is TRBV4-3 and J usage is TRBJ2-2, with D perhaps TRBD1 (6 bases). V gave up 1 base and J gave up 2 bases, with 11 bases separating them. Germline V gene data show CDR1 as LGHNA and CDR2 as YSLEER. This CDR3 has 16 amino acids. The CDR3 loop is CASSQAQGINTGELFF. The CDR3 nucleotides are TGCGCCAGCAGCCAAGCACAGGGAATAAACACCGGGGAGCTGTTTTTT.

The chain recombines TRBV7-2 with TRBJ2-2; 8 bases fit TRBD2. This CDR3 spans 16 amino acids. The V segment lost 4 bases and the J segment 7 bases; nucleotides outside the gene matches: 11. CDR1 is SGHTA and CDR2 is FQGNSA in the germline V gene. The CDR3: CASSSQRERTHGELFF. The CDR3 DNA reads TGTGCCAGCAGCTCCCAGCGGGAGAGAACCCACGGGGAGCTGTTTTTT.

In its sample, this clonotype was seen a few times. The CDR3 loop is CSVADSSGNTIYF. In DNA form, the CDR3 reads TGCAGCGTGGCTGATAGCTCTGGAAACACCATATATTTT. This chain connects TRBV29-1 to TRBJ1-3; no firm D call. Germline CDR1 and CDR2: SQVTM and ANQGSEA. With 6 bases removed from V and 0 bases from J, the gap between germline ends came to 9 bases. CDR3 length equals 13 residues.

The chain carries TRBV6-1 and TRBJ2-4; a possible D gene is TRBD2 (6 bases). V was trimmed by 6 bases and J by 3 bases, leaving 18 bases between them. From germline, CDR1 is MNHNS and CDR2 SASEGT. The CDR3 is 16 amino acids. CDR3 DNA sequence: TGTGCCAGCAGGGGCTCGGGGTTGGGGGGCAAAAACATTCAGTACTTC. Protein product: CASRGSGLGGKNIQYF.

This rearrangement joins TRBV2 to TRBJ2-2; no definite D call. Trimming pared 7 bases from V and 0 bases from J, leaving 9 bases between. The CDR3 is made up of 14 amino acids. Germline V gene sequence: CDR1 SNHLY, CDR2 FYNNEI. The CDR3 loop reads CASTRRSNTGELFF. In DNA, the CDR3 is TGTGCCAGCACCAGGCGTTCGAACACCGGGGAGCTGTTTTTT.

This clonotype was observed a handful of times. The chain has TRBV27 and TRBJ2-1; D gene unclear. The CDR3 runs to 15 residues. Germline CDR1 MNHEY, CDR2 SMNVEV (reference sequence). Trimming left V 3 bases short and J 1 base short, with 10 bases between. The CDR3 DNA is TGTGCCAGCAGTTTCGGTATAAGTTCCTACAATGAGCAGTTCTTC. Protein sequence: CASSFGISSYNEQFF.

This clonotype was seen a few times. The chain couples TRBV7-2 to TRBJ2-5, with D unclear. Looked up from germline, CDR1 is SGHTA and CDR2 is FQGNSA. The CDR3 is made up of 12 amino acids. The ends were cut back, 5 bases at V and 2 bases at J, with 6 bases in the middle. The CDR3 coding sequence is TGTGCCAGCAGCGCCGTTCAAGAGACCCAGTACTTC. Amino acids: CASSAVQETQYF.

This clonotype was seen more than once but under ten times. V usage is TRBV11-1 and J usage is TRBJ2-6; no reliable D call. The V and J ends lost 3 bases and 1 base respectively, with 4 bases between them. Germline V CDR1 and CDR2: SGHAT, FQDESV (reference sequence). CDR3 size: 14 residues. The CDR3 reads CASSFHSGANVLTF. As DNA, the CDR3 is TGTGCCAGCAGCTTCCATTCTGGGGCCAACGTCCTGACTTTC.

The rearrangement joins TRBV20-1 to TRBJ2-1; 10 nucleotides agree with TRBD1. CDR1 is DFQATT, CDR2 SNEGSKA, per germline (reference sequence). The CDR3 is 18 residues long. Trimming at V came to 3 bases and at J to 0 bases, leaving 11 bases not matched to a gene. The CDR3 protein is CSASSGTGAYYSYNEQFF. CDR3 nucleotides: TGCAGTGCTAGCTCCGGGACAGGGGCCTACTACTCCTACAATGAGCAGTTCTTC.

About this clonotype itself: A much larger clone sits a single nucleotide away, making a read error possible. This chain links TRBV18 with TRBJ2-6; D unclear. From germline, CDR1 is KGHSH and CDR2 LQKENI. V was clipped by 6 bases and J by 0 bases, with 12 bases between them. The CDR3 has 16 residues. The CDR3 sequence: CASSTAKGSGANVLTF. DNA of the CDR3: TGTGCCAGCTCTACCGCAAAGGGCTCTGGGGCCAACGTCCTGACTTTC.

The chain combines TRBV28 with TRBJ1-2, with 10 positions matching TRBD1. Germline loops: CDR1 MDHEN, CDR2 SYDVKM. The CDR3 runs 15 residues. V lost 6 bases and J lost 8; bases outside the gene matches: 12. CDR3 residues: CASSERLRQGAGYTF. As DNA, the CDR3 is TGTGCCAGCAGCGAAAGGCTTCGACAGGGGGCCGGCTACACCTTC.

This sequence joins TRBV13 and TRBJ2-1, with 11 nucleotides matching TRBD1. Germline CDR1 is PRHDT and CDR2 is FYEKMQ (reference sequence). Germline trimming cut 4 bases from V and 8 bases from J; bases unmatched to any gene: 4. CDR3 size: 14 residues. Written as DNA, the CDR3 is TGTGCCAGCAGCTGGGACAGGGGGGTCGATGAGCAGTTCTTC. It specifies CASSWDRGVDEQFF. The full variable domain, its missing parts supplied by reference TRBV13 and TRBJ2-1, is AAGVIQSPRHLIKEKRETATLKCYPIPRHDTVYWYQQGPGQDPQFLISFYEKMQSDKGSIPDRFSAQQFSDYHSELNMSSLELGDSALYFCASSWDRGVDEQFFGPGTRLTVL.

There are a few counts of this clonotype. The chain links TRBV16 to TRBJ2-1; 9 bases are a match to TRBD1. The CDR3 loop spans 14 amino acids. Trimming cost V 4 bases and J 6 bases; bases outside gene matches: 4. The V gene's germline CDR1 is KGHSY and CDR2 FQNENV. The CDR3 spells CASSPRTGANEQFF. CDR3 bases: TGTGCCAGCAGCCCTCGGACAGGGGCCAATGAGCAGTTCTTC.

Concerning this clonotype: A much larger clone lies a single base off, so this may be a read error. The chain uses TRBV6-8 and TRBJ1-5, with D hard to call. The CDR3 covers 15 residues. CDR1 and CDR2 (germline): MNHGY, SAAAGT. CDR3 nucleotide sequence: TGTGCCAGCGGTTACGGGCGGATTAGCAATCAGCCCCAGCATTTT. Amino acids: CASGYGRISNQPQHF.

This clonotype was counted between two and nine times. The J gene is TRBJ2-1, the V gene TRBV6-5, with 9 bases fitting TRBD2. In germline, CDR1 is MNHEY, CDR2 SVGAGI. Germline trimming cut 1 base from V and 8 bases from J; bases unmatched to any gene: 6. The CDR3 covers 15 residues. The CDR3 DNA sequence: TGTGCCAGCAGTTACTTAGCGGGAGTTCGAGATGAGCAGTTCTTC. Amino acid sequence: CASSYLAGVRDEQFF.

This clonotype was seen only a few times. The chain joins TRBV30 to TRBJ2-3; D gene ambiguous. The germline gives CDR1 GTSNPN, CDR2 SVGIG (reference sequence). The germline V and J ends were trimmed by 3 bases and 4 bases, with 17 bases remaining between them. The CDR3 sequence is 15 residues long. CDR3 sequence (DNA): TGTGCCTGGAGCGGAACTTTTGCGAGCGCAGATACGCAGTATTTT. Protein: CAWSGTFASADTQYF.

This clonotype has a count of ten or more. The chain employs TRBV6-5 and TRBJ2-5; D is possibly TRBD1 (6 bases). The germline V gene encodes CDR1 MNHEY and CDR2 SVGAGI. The CDR3 length is 15 residues. The V gene lost 0 bases and the J gene lost 1 base, with 9 bases spanning the gap. For the CDR3, the DNA is TGTGCCAGCAGTTACTCCAGGACAGCCCAAGAGACCCAGTACTTC. Amino acid sequence: CASSYSRTAQETQYF.